The 8 T cell receptor beta chains reported below all come from one sample, sequenced in a study of OX40 agonist ivuxolimab in advanced cancers. The table came from immunoSEQ multiplex PCR; TCRdb's copy has only in-frame clones and leaves some out. The repertoire holds about 51,000 clones, with about 80% as singletons. Sequenced material: CD4+ or CD8+ T cells sorted from blood, taken in a trial of the OX40 agonist ivuxolimab. These receptors all stem from an adult with an advanced solid tumor such as melanoma, head and neck, liver or kidney cancer.

This chain uses TRBV4-3 with TRBJ1-2; D may be TRBD1 (5 bases). The CDR3 totals 13 residues. V was shortened by 5 bases and J by 4 bases, with 11 bases between the two germline ends. Germline V gives CDR1 LGHNA, CDR2 YSLEER. CDR3 amino acids: CASSGTVTYGYTF. The CDR3 DNA sequence: TGCGCCAGCAGCGGGACGGTAACCTATGGCTACACCTTC.

J is TRBJ2-5 and V is TRBV7-8; 7 bases are a match to TRBD1. Germline V gives CDR1 SGHVS, CDR2 FQNEAQ. The CDR3 contains 17 residues. Trimming cost V 5 bases and J 4 bases; bases outside gene matches: 16. CDR3 DNA: TGTGCCAGCAGCCTACCAGACAGGGTCCGAGTGGGAGAGACCCAGTACTTC. Residues: CASSLPDRVRVGETQYF.

The chain uses TRBV5-1 and TRBJ1-1; D is unresolved. The CDR3 totals 14 residues. The V and J ends lost 1 base and 1 base respectively, with 8 bases between them. CDR1 is SGHRS and CDR2 is YFSETQ in the germline V gene. CDR3 protein: CASSLNSANTEAFF. The DNA for the CDR3 is TGCGCCAGCAGCTTGAACAGCGCGAACACTGAAGCTTTCTTT.

The rearrangement uses TRBV7-2 and TRBJ2-5, with D perhaps being TRBD1 or TRBD2 (6 bases each). Germline CDR1 SGHTA, CDR2 FQGNSA. The V and J ends lost 3 bases and 5 bases respectively, with 19 bases between them. This CDR3 is built from 16 residues. CDR3: CASSLSFRGPQETQYF. CDR3 bases: TGTGCCAGCAGCTTGTCGTTCCGGGGGCCCCAGGAGACCCAGTACTTC.

The J gene is TRBJ1-6, the V gene TRBV6-5, with D hard to call. The V and J ends lost 11 bases and 7 bases respectively, with 12 bases between them. The CDR3 is made up of 12 amino acids. Germline CDR1 reads MNHEY; CDR2 reads SVGAGI. CDR3 sequence: CAVRTVNSPLHF. The DNA of the CDR3 is TGTGCCGTTCGGACGGTCAATTCACCCCTCCACTTT.

The chain uses TRBV18 and TRBJ1-2, with 7 bases lining up with TRBD1. CDR3 length equals 13 residues. Trimming at V came to 3 bases and at J to 4 bases, leaving 2 bases not matched to a gene. Germline V lookup: CDR1 KGHSH, CDR2 LQKENI. CDR3 nucleotides: TGTGCCAGCTCACCGGACAGGTCCTATGGCTACACCTTC. This gives the protein CASSPDRSYGYTF.

This rearrangement joins TRBV6-1 to TRBJ2-7; a possible D gene is TRBD1 (5 bases). In germline, CDR1 is MNHNS, CDR2 SASEGT. The CDR3 totals 13 residues. With 0 bases removed from V and 7 bases from J, the gap between germline ends came to 10 bases. CDR3 sequence (DNA): TGTGCCAGCAGTGAAGCAGGCCCAGGGGAGCAGTACTTC. It encodes CASSEAGPGEQYF.

DNA for the CDR3: TGCGCCAGCAGCCAATCTCTCGGGGGCACTGAAGCTTTCTTT. This sequence encodes CASSQSLGGTEAFF. The J gene is TRBJ1-1, the V gene TRBV4-3, with D perhaps TRBD1 (5 bases). V dropped 2 bases and J dropped 4 bases, with 11 bases sitting between them. The CDR3 runs 14 residues. The germline gives CDR1 LGHNA, CDR2 YSLEER.